This is a list of T cell receptor beta chains from one sample in a study of blood T cell repertoires in COVID-19. TCRdb keeps only in-frame clones here, not all; method: immunoSEQ multiplex PCR. Of some 120,000 clones in the sample, just under 85% are singletons; the top ten hold approximately 16%. The sample comprised peripheral blood. The receptor set was obtained from a woman aged 45-65 years with acute or convalescent COVID-19. Both conserved end residues are part of each CDR3. The D gene is left open where the match is weak. For some rows the clone size is stated as once, few or many, or as a class when expanded; others skip it.

cdr3_nt: TGTGCCAGCAGCCCAGCGGGGGGGGTCTACAATGAGCAGTTCTTC
cdr3_aa: CASSPAGGVYNEQFF
clone_size: -
j_call: TRBJ2-1
d_call: TRBD2
cdr3_length: 15
v_call: TRBV7-2

cdr3_nt: TGTGCCAGCAAAGGGGGCGCGCCTCAGCCCCAGCATTTT
cdr3_aa: CASKGGAPQPQHF
clone_size: -
j_call: TRBJ1-5
d_call: TRBD1
cdr3_length: 13
v_call: TRBV18

cdr3_nt: TGTGCCAGTAGTCCCATTATTCAGGGCAATCAGCCCCAGCATTTT
cdr3_aa: CASSPIIQGNQPQHF
clone_size: -
j_call: TRBJ1-5
d_call: -
cdr3_length: 15
v_call: TRBV19

cdr3_nt: TGTGCCAGCAGCCAAGATAGCAGAACCGGGGAGCTGTTTTTT
cdr3_aa: CASSQDSRTGELFF
clone_size: -
j_call: TRBJ2-2
d_call: -
cdr3_length: 14
v_call: TRBV4-2

cdr3_nt: TGTGCCAGCAGCTTATCTGGGGGGAAGAGCACCGGGGAGCTGTTTTTT
cdr3_aa: CASSLSGGKSTGELFF
clone_size: -
j_call: TRBJ2-2
d_call: -
cdr3_length: 16
v_call: TRBV7-3

cdr3_nt: TGTGCCAGCAGTGACGACGGAGATTCACCCCTCCACTTT
cdr3_aa: CASSDDGDSPLHF
clone_size: few
j_call: TRBJ1-6
d_call: -
cdr3_length: 13
v_call: TRBV2

cdr3_nt: TGCGCCAGCAGCGCTGGAGCCTTTTCGGGGGGGACTGAAGCTTTCTTT
cdr3_aa: CASSAGAFSGGTEAFF
clone_size: -
j_call: TRBJ1-1
d_call: -
cdr3_length: 16
v_call: TRBV5-1

cdr3_nt: TGTGCCAGCAGTCTAGGGGGAGGGAATGGCTACACCTTC
cdr3_aa: CASSLGGGNGYTF
clone_size: -
j_call: TRBJ1-2
d_call: -
cdr3_length: 13
v_call: TRBV6-5

cdr3_nt: TGCGCCAGCAGCGCAAGAGCTCTGAATGAGCAGTTCTTC
cdr3_aa: CASSARALNEQFF
clone_size: -
j_call: TRBJ2-1
d_call: -
cdr3_length: 13
v_call: TRBV10-2

cdr3_nt: TGTGCCTGGTCGCGGCGGGGGGACTCCTACAATGAGCAGTTCTTC
cdr3_aa: CAWSRRGDSYNEQFF
clone_size: -
j_call: TRBJ2-1
d_call: TRBD2
cdr3_length: 15
v_call: TRBV30

cdr3_nt: TGTGCCAGCAGCCACTTTGACAGGGGTGATTCACCCCTCCACTTT
cdr3_aa: CASSHFDRGDSPLHF
clone_size: once
j_call: TRBJ1-6
d_call: TRBD1
cdr3_length: 15
v_call: TRBV4-2

cdr3_nt: TGTGCCAGCAGCGTAGATGGGCAGGGGGACTATGGCTACACCTTC
cdr3_aa: CASSVDGQGDYGYTF
clone_size: -
j_call: TRBJ1-2
d_call: TRBD1
cdr3_length: 15
v_call: TRBV9

cdr3_nt: TGCGCCAGCAGTCGGGGACTAGCGGTCGGGGAGCTGTTTTTT
cdr3_aa: CASSRGLAVGELFF
clone_size: -
j_call: TRBJ2-2
d_call: TRBD2
cdr3_length: 14
v_call: TRBV10-1

cdr3_nt: TGTGCCAGCAGCCCGGGACAGGTAGCTAGAGGGGCTTTCTTT
cdr3_aa: CASSPGQVARGAFF
clone_size: -
j_call: TRBJ1-1
d_call: TRBD1
cdr3_length: 14
v_call: TRBV3-1/TRBV3-2